This T cell receptor beta chain was captured by sequencing in a study of CD8+ T cells in alopecia areata. Treatment specified: oral pan-JAK inhibitor, 5-10 mg twice daily. The V gene end was trimmed by 6 bases and the J gene end by 4 bases; junction bases not matched to a gene: 4. Looked up from germline, CDR1 is MNHEY and CDR2 is SVGAGI. The CDR3 consists of 14 residues. With respect to this clone: Its antigen is still unknown.

Study-level results: Researchers reported that TCR sharing among patients proved less clear than in mice, possibly HLA-linked. On tofacitinib, scalp clonality and expanded CD8+ clones among top 100 fell significantly.

The sequencing template was cDNA reverse transcribed from extracted RNA. This table comes from immunoSEQ multiplex PCR, and its TCRdb copy is limited to in-frame clones, with some not included. The sample has around 99,000 clones, 84% seen once. This chain links TRBV6-5 with TRBJ2-7, with 12 bases fitting TRBD1. The clonotype comes from a human donor with alopecia areata. The source was CD8+ T cells sorted from blood, collected at week 24, from a patient treated with tofacitinib. The CDR3 loop is CASRPGQGAYEQYF. The CDR3 nucleotides read TGTGCCAGCAGACCGGGACAGGGGGCTTACGAGCAGTACTTC.